This TCR beta chain was profiled in a study of beta chain features in type 1 diabetes (dated 2018 in TCRdb). For context, the study as a whole: Mean age, gender distribution, total cell number and subset yield were not different between patients and healthy donors. Regulatory and stem cell-like memory subsets were obtained from only 8 patients and about 8 healthy donors, while naive and central memory subsets were obtained from all 30 or so donors. The study compared the TCRB repertoires of sorted circulating CD4+ T cell subsets in recently diagnosed type 1 diabetes patients with those in matched healthy donors. A total of 90 million to 140 million sorted cells were examined across all samples, and RNA yield correlated strongly with the number of cells per subset.

In this sample, this clone turned up a few times. Its recognized antigen is unknown. No per-base quality is available; no much larger clone lies one base away. A single peripheral blood draw of approximately 100 mL on average was collected from each donor into heparinised tubes. Using a panel that included CD45RO, CCR7, CD25, CD127, CD95 and CD27, naive, central memory, regulatory and stem cell-like memory CD4+ T cells were sorted on a BD FACSAria II. All sorted populations exceeded 95% purity. PBMCs were separated immediately by Lymphoprep density gradient centrifugation and were stained directly, without being cultured. Samples were stained and sorted in pairs, with one healthy donor and one patient per experiment, so that batch effects were minimized. Paper-wide results and their limitations: Sequencing cDNA rather than genomic DNA could over-represent highly expressing activated cells, although activation and CD3 levels did not differ between groups. Shorter templates might be favored by PCR, yet because patient and control samples were amplified and corrected together, any such skew would affect both groups equally. Type 1 diabetes patients showed a moderate but significant shortening of TCRB CDR3 length in all four CD4+ subsets. Naive, central memory and regulatory TCRB repertoires appeared to be more similar among patients than among healthy donors. HLA sub-analyses involved small numbers of individuals, so any influence of HLA type on TCRB rearrangement remained unresolved. At VDJ recombination sites, type 1 diabetes patients had fewer insertions and more deleted nucleotides, which implies abnormalities in thymic rearrangement.

All of the isolated RNA was reverse transcribed with the High Capacity cDNA Reverse Transcription Kit, so expressed TCRB transcripts were sequenced. Deep immunoSEQ sequencing was applied to naive, central memory and regulatory T cell samples, giving an average of roughly 3.5 million total reads per sample. Sorted cells were lysed in RLT buffer, and RNA was extracted using DNase-treated RNeasy Micro or Mini kits according to cell number. To prevent cross-contamination, every cell subset was processed on its own, while patient and healthy donor samples were processed together. TCRB sequences were amplified from cDNA with the immunoSEQ multiplex PCR, producing 87-bp fragments spanning the CDR3 region. Sequencing of the amplicons was done on the Illumina HiSeq platform. The source study handled its data this way. Synthetic template baselines were used to correct PCR bias computationally, reads within Hamming distance 2 were collapsed together, and singletons that could not be merged were discarded. Reads were aligned to IMGT to assign V, D and J genes, CDR3 length, and insertions or deletions at six rearrangement sites. Within each subset, clonotype counts were normalized to the number of sorted cells before true diversity and Gini coefficients were calculated with the tcR R package. The overlap coefficient, calculated on TCRB nucleotide sequences, was used to quantify repertoire sharing. Out-of-frame TCRB sequences from naive cells were analyzed as a proxy for the pre-selection repertoire. In TCRdb, the immuneACCESS table is reduced to in-frame sequences with V and J assigned. These tables do not hold every clone; where another copy was compared, an unresolved V gene accounts for under half, and the others remain unexplained. The V and J calls and clone size were taken over from that table, and D and trimming were inferred from the DNA. Present in this sample are a few hundred thousand clones, about 15% of which were seen just once. The ten top clones hold 0.015% to 0.02% of the sample.

The CDR3 runs 17 amino acids, cysteine and phenylalanine included. The DNA shown is the 51-base CDR3, in frame from base 1. Here V drops 5 bases and J drops 7 bases, and the junction holds 14 bases not matched to any gene. CDR1 PRHDT and CDR2 FYEKMQ were looked up in the germline V gene (reference sequence). The receptor chain draws on TRBV13 and TRBJ2-5; 12 bases in the middle match TRBD2. The source is a young man with type 1 diabetes. The material sequenced was naive CD4+ T cells from blood. The sample's cell subset or site label is to be understood as: true naive CD4+ T cells. The CDR3 sequence is CASSLHTSGGFVGTQYF. The DNA sequence follows: TGTGCCAGCAGCCTACACACTAGCGGGGGGTTCGTTGGGACCCAGTACTTC.